A single T cell receptor (beta chain) is shown here with its context. The antigen is unknown. The PCR contained 60 Vbeta and 13 Jbeta primers. Clones were read by immunoSEQ multiplex PCR, and TCRdb kept only the in-frame ones, dropping some. The top ten hold 0.95% to 1.1% of the sample, which has 200,000 to 250,000 clones, roughly 90% seen once. V gave up 7 bases and J gave up 3 bases, with 20 bases separating them. The CDR3 runs 15 residues. Germline lookup yields CDR1 SGHRS and CDR2 YFSETQ. The data were taken from a study of cytomegalovirus exposure and HLA in healthy donors. Points from the study as a whole: It was taken for granted in presence/absence analyses that sequencing depth across donors was roughly uniform. When a later analysis compared HLA-associated TCR beta chains with equally common others, the HLA-associated chains turned out to be more clonally expanded and to have lower generation probabilities.

V gene TRBV5-1 combines with J gene TRBJ2-7, with D perhaps TRBD1 (5 bases). This clonotype was sampled from a woman aged 18-35 years in good health and CMV-seronegative. The sample consisted of PBMCs. CDR3: CASAREVATNYEQYF. In DNA, the CDR3 is TGCGCCAGCGCCAGGGAAGTGGCGACAAACTACGAGCAGTACTTC.